The present TCR beta chain was sequenced within a study of blood T cell repertoires in COVID-19. Turning to the study itself: The United States, Italy and Spain supplied acute and convalescent COVID-19 samples. T cells, B-cell-depleted T cells, or PBMCs supplied cDNA or gDNA.

Methods used by the authors: Estimates of nucleated cell counts were drawn from the amplification of reference gene primers. Profiling relied on immunoSEQ multiplex PCR, and the TCRdb table lists in-frame clones only, not all of them. V and J calls and clone size are as listed in that table; D and trimming were resolved from the DNA. The repertoire holds hundreds of thousands of clones, with around nine tenths as singletons. This CDR3 is 13 amino acids long. Germline assignment: CDR1 MNHEY and CDR2 SMNVEV (reference sequence). The J segment lost 7 bases and the V segment lost 8 bases, leaving 9 bases of the junction unmatched. It was during active infection that Seattle patients were enrolled and then longitudinally followed.

The chain employs TRBV27 and TRBJ2-7, with 9 bases that match TRBD1. The receptor comes from a woman aged 70-85 years with COVID-19, enrolled during active disease. Sequenced input: peripheral blood. The CDR3 nucleotides read TGTGCCAGCTCCTACAGGGGGCGGGGAGAGCAGTACTTC. Its translation: CASSYRGRGEQYF.